This record looks at one TCR beta chain sequence and its context. Per the authors' pipeline: Researchers report that nucleated cell counts were estimated from reference gene primer amplification. Libraries were prepared by immunoSEQ multiplex PCR; TCRdb keeps only in-frame clonotypes and omits some of them. Clone size and V and J calls were adopted from that table, with D and trimming inferred from the DNA. Seen here are about 9,900 clones, about 81% observed once, and the top ten hold over 20%. This specimen belongs to a study of blood T cell repertoires in COVID-19. Study overall: Specimens from acute and convalescent COVID-19 originated in the United States, Italy and Spain. The analysed material was cDNA or gDNA that came from T cells, B-cell-depleted T cells, or PBMCs.

The specimen was peripheral blood. The TCR was taken from a man aged 60 to 75 with active COVID-19.

Written as DNA, the CDR3 is TGCGCCAGCAGCTTGGGGCAGATGTTATCAGATACGCAGTATTTT. The encoded protein is CASSLGQMLSDTQYF. This chain connects TRBV5-1 to TRBJ2-3; D gene unclear. In germline, CDR1 is SGHRS, CDR2 YFSETQ. CDR3 length: 15 amino acids. V was pared by 0 bases and J by 4 bases, with 12 bases between. The entire variable domain, with the rest obtained from reference TRBV5-1 and TRBJ2-3, is as follows: KAGVTQTPRYLIKTRGQQVTLSCSPISGHRSVSWYQQTPGQGLQFLFEYFSETQRNKGNFPGRFSGRQFSNSRSEMNVSTLELGDSALYLCASSLGQMLSDTQYFGPGTRLTVL.